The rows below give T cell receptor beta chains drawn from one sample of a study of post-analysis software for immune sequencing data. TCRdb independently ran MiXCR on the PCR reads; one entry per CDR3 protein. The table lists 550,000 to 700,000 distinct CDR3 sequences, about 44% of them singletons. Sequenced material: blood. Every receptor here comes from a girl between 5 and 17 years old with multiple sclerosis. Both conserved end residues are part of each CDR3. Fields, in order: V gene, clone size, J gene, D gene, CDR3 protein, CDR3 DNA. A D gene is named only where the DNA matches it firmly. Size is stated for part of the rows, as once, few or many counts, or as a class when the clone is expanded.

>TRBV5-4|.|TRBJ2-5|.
CASSPGFSSGETQYF
TGTGCCAGCAGCCCTGGTTTTTCAAGTGGCGAGACCCAGTACTTC
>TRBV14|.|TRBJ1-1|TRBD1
CASSQATGGIGTEAFF
TGTGCCAGCAGCCAGGCGACAGGGGGCATAGGGACTGAAGCTTTCTTT
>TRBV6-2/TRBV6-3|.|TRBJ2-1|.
CASSYRAMDEQFF
TGTGCCAGCAGTTACAGAGCAATGGATGAGCAGTTCTTC
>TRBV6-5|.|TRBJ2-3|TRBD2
CASSRLAGSDTQYF
TGTGCTAGCAGTCGACTAGCGGGTTCGGATACGCAGTATTTT
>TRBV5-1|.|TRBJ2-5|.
CASSGGSTRETQYF
TGCGCCAGCAGCGGAGGGTCAACGCGCGAGACCCAGTACTTC
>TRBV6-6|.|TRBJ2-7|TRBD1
CASSYQGAPSYEQYF
TGTGCCAGCAGTTACCAGGGGGCCCCCTCCTACGAGCAGTACTTC
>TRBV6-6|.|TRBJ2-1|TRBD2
CASSLRGRDSYNEQFF
TGTGCCAGCAGTCTGAGAGGGAGGGACTCCTACAATGAGCAGTTCTTC
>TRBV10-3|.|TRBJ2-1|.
CAISVRQPHNEQFF
TGTGCCATCAGTGTACGTCAACCCCACAATGAGCAGTTCTTC
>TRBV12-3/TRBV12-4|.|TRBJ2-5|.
CASTPPRGARETQYF
TGTGCCAGCACCCCACCCCGGGGGGCTAGGGAGACCCAGTACTTC
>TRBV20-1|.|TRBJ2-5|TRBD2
CSAIGLAGIYQETQYF
TGCAGTGCTATAGGACTAGCGGGGATCTACCAAGAGACCCAGTACTTC
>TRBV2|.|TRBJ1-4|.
CASMPSEGREKLFF
TGTGCCAGCATGCCCTCCGAAGGCCGGGAAAAACTGTTTTTT
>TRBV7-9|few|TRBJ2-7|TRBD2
CASSDPAGRYEQYF
TGTGCCAGCAGTGATCCAGCGGGGCGTTACGAGCAGTACTTC
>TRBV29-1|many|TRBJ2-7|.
CSVRRPLSYEQYF
TGCAGCGTTCGGAGGCCGCTCTCCTACGAGCAGTACTTC
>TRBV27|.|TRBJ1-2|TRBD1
CASSPRTGVRNYVVNYGYTF
TGTGCCAGCAGTCCTCGGACAGGGGTCCGGAACTATGTCGTTAACTATGGCTACACCTTC
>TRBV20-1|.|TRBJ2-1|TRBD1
CSAASGTGFYNEQFF
TGCAGTGCCGCTTCCGGGACAGGATTTTACAATGAGCAGTTCTTC
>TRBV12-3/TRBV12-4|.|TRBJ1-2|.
CATLNYPGGYTF
TGTGCCACTCTTAATTATCCAGGCGGCTACACCTTC
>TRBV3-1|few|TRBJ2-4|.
CASSQGRAVIQYF
TGTGCCAGCAGCCAAGGGCGAGCCGTCATTCAGTACTTC
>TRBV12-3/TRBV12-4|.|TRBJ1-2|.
CASSLGEGVYGYTF
TGTGCCAGCAGTTTGGGGGAGGGAGTCTATGGCTACACCTTC
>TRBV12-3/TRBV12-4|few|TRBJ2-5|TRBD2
CASSSIAGGGKETQYF
TGTGCCAGCAGTTCCATAGCGGGAGGGGGGAAAGAGACCCAGTACTTC
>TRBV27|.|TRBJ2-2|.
CASTSGGLGELFF
TGTGCCAGCACCTCGGGGGGCCTGGGGGAGCTGTTTTTT
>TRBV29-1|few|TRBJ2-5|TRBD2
CSVVPSGSLQETQYF
TGCAGCGTTGTCCCTAGCGGGAGTTTGCAAGAGACCCAGTACTTC
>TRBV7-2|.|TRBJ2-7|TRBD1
CASSSVTGEKQYF
TGTGCCAGCAGCTCCGTGACAGGGGAGAAGCAGTACTTC